This T cell receptor (beta chain) was identified during a study of T cell responses to AZD1222 COVID-19 vaccine. Study conclusions and caveats: At baseline, just five to seven AZD1222 recipients tested seropositive. Nearly half of unique spike-specific TCRs reportedly avoided B.1.351 and B.1.1.7 mutated regions. Vaccine-associated CD4 TCRs spanned spike, dominant at 160-218 and 743-854.

CDR3 length: 15 amino acids. Germline V gives CDR1 MNHEY, CDR2 SVGEGT. V was clipped by 6 bases and J by 1 base, with 10 bases between them. Libraries were prepared by immunoSEQ multiplex PCR; TCRdb keeps only in-frame clonotypes and omits some of them. In the table there are around 120,000 clones, approximately 83% of which are singletons. Points on this clone: What it binds is unknown.

The specimen was peripheral blood, collected on day 0 of MenACWY control vaccination. This TCR derives from an adult in good health. The chain recombines TRBV6-2 or TRBV6-3 with TRBJ2-6; unclear D gene. This CDR3 is CASSLHGSGANVLTF. Written as DNA, the CDR3 is TGTGCCAGCAGCCTCCACGGGTCTGGGGCCAACGTCCTGACTTTC.